Listed below are T cell receptor beta chains from one sample, sequenced in a study of Ad26.COV2.S vaccination and SARS-CoV-2 variants. TCRdb's copy holds only in-frame clones and misses some; the assay was immunoSEQ multiplex PCR. Of about 680,000 clones listed, about 89% are singletons. This specimen consisted of peripheral blood, obtained in a trial of Ad26.COV2.S vaccine versus placebo. All receptors derive from a person aged 18-60 years who received the Ad26.COV2.S COVID-19 vaccine or a placebo. The CDR3 runs from the conserved cysteine through the conserved F or W. Each record gives: D gene, V gene, J gene, CDR3 protein. D genes are given only for firm matches.

>-|TRBV5-1|TRBJ1-5
CASSPDPGNQPQHF
>-|TRBV27|TRBJ1-1
CASKGHSTEAFF
>-|TRBV10-3|TRBJ2-7
CAISESQGRGPNYEQYF
>-|TRBV30|TRBJ2-2
CAWSVPDGRRELFF
>-|TRBV30|TRBJ2-2
CAWSVRVNTGELFF
>TRBD2|TRBV4-2|TRBJ2-5
CASSQVGGVWQETQYF
>-|TRBV6-5|TRBJ2-7
CASSSEGPSYEQYF
>-|TRBV19|TRBJ1-6
CATAGKAYNSPLHF
>TRBD2|TRBV7-9|TRBJ2-6
CASSPTSGGTAGANVLTF
>-|TRBV2|TRBJ1-2
CASSPDDGYTF
>TRBD2|TRBV18|TRBJ2-3
CASFGGTDTQYF
>-|TRBV7-2|TRBJ1-4
CASSLVTALTEKLFF
>-|TRBV3-1/TRBV3-2|TRBJ1-1
CASSQVAGIMNTEAFF
>TRBD2|TRBV2|TRBJ2-1
CASSEGSSGRNEQFF
>-|TRBV6-2/TRBV6-3|TRBJ2-3
CASSSPPGGGRTDTQYF
>TRBD1|TRBV10-3|TRBJ2-3
CAIGQGAGTDTQYF
>TRBD1|TRBV25-1|TRBJ1-2
CASSEYTGENYGYTF
>-|TRBV7-2|TRBJ1-2
CASSLGWERGYTF
>TRBD2|TRBV2|TRBJ2-3
CASSPRTSASSTDTQYF
>TRBD1|TRBV19|TRBJ2-5
CASSTRRQGGQETQYF
>-|TRBV4-2|TRBJ2-3
CASSQEVGDTQYF
>-|TRBV15|TRBJ2-7
CATSREGGEQYF
>-|TRBV27|TRBJ2-7
CASSLEASPGYEQYF
>-|TRBV18|TRBJ2-7
CASSPGGGPYEQYF
>-|TRBV11-3|TRBJ2-1
CASSLVPTDNEQFF
>-|TRBV5-4|TRBJ2-2
CASSPPPLANTGELFF
>TRBD2|TRBV7-9|TRBJ2-7
CASSLAGLAAYEQYF
>-|TRBV5-1|TRBJ1-4
CASSVMGGSEEKLFF
>-|TRBV27|TRBJ2-1
CASSIRLPNEQFF
>-|TRBV6-5|TRBJ2-5
CASSYSLGARETQYF
>-|TRBV15|TRBJ1-1
CATSSQTANTEAFF
>TRBD1|TRBV5-4|TRBJ2-7
CASSPGTGDIEQYF
>-|TRBV3-1/TRBV3-2|TRBJ2-7
CASSPQGSYEQYF
>TRBD1|TRBV6-5|TRBJ1-5
CASSTGDLRQPQHF
>-|TRBV6-5|TRBJ1-2
CASSYTGASVEGYTF
>TRBD1|TRBV6-5|TRBJ1-1
CASRPDRVGEAFF
>TRBD2|TRBV18|TRBJ2-7
CASSASGRAGNEQYF
>-|TRBV19|TRBJ1-1
CASSIPTEAFF
>-|TRBV25-1|TRBJ2-2
CASSNSRNTGELFF
>TRBD2|TRBV5-6|TRBJ2-2
CASSLRTSGRMGELFF
>-|TRBV5-1|TRBJ2-1
CASSLPDAYNEQFF
>-|TRBV5-6|TRBJ1-3
CASSHVQGAGNTIYF
>TRBD1|TRBV10-3|TRBJ1-6
CAIRGQESPLHF
>-|TRBV30|TRBJ1-5
CAWSVPGAGNQPQHF
>-|TRBV10-3|TRBJ2-7
CAISSGANYEQYF
>TRBD2|TRBV6-1|TRBJ2-7
CASSEAAVAGWYEQYF
>-|TRBV2|TRBJ1-2
CASSEGVGKVGYTF
>TRBD1|TRBV18|TRBJ2-7
CASSPRQGTYEQYF
>-|TRBV6-5|TRBJ2-2
CASSYGETTGELFF
>-|TRBV7-6|TRBJ2-3
CASSGGVDTDTQYF
>-|TRBV6-2/TRBV6-3|TRBJ1-5
CASSYTNQPQHF
>-|TRBV5-6|TRBJ2-5
CASSSRGSMETQYF
>-|TRBV10-1|TRBJ2-2
CASSASGGSTGELFF
>-|TRBV10-1|TRBJ2-1
CASSESRTDSYNEQFF
>-|TRBV12-3/TRBV12-4|TRBJ1-1
CASRPAMNTEAFF
>-|TRBV25-1|TRBJ2-7
CASSLGYEQYF
>-|TRBV12-5|TRBJ1-6
CASGLEENSPLHF
>-|TRBV14|TRBJ2-1
CASSPPAGLNEQFF
>-|TRBV4-2|TRBJ2-1
CASSPGNEQFF
>-|TRBV5-1|TRBJ1-1
CASSLGGIAAPEAFF